The sample holds a few counts of the clone carrying this T cell receptor (beta chain). What it recognizes is unknown. Expressed TCRB transcripts were sequenced because the isolated RNA had all been reverse transcribed beforehand. Generated by immunoSEQ multiplex PCR, the TCRdb table keeps only in-frame clones and is missing some. The table records 900,000 or so clones, 17% of them present only once. These data belong to a study of beta chain features in type 1 diabetes. The wider study: Across every sample, almost 110,000,000 sorted cells were examined in total. General study findings and limits: PCR might show a preference for shorter templates, equally across patients and controls. All four CD4+ subsets of Type 1 diabetes patients contained TCRB CDR3s that were moderately but significantly shorter.

The CDR3 length is 17 residues. Germline-derived CDR1 and CDR2 are LGHNA and YSLEER. V lost 1 base, J lost 6 bases, and 15 bases stayed unmatched. This chain joins TRBV4-3 and TRBJ2-7; TRBD2 matches 7 bases. Source material: naive CD4+ T cells from blood. The TCR comes from a young woman in good health. The CDR3 bases are TGCGCCAGCAGCCAAGGTCCCTCTAGGCGGGAGCCCGGCGAGCAGTACTTC. This translates into CASSQGPSRREPGEQYF.